What follows are 11 T cell receptor beta chains derived from one specimen sequenced in a study of blood T cell repertoires in COVID-19. Profiling relied on immunoSEQ multiplex PCR, and the TCRdb table lists in-frame clones only, not all of them. The repertoire holds about 370,000 clones, with around 89% as singletons. The sample was peripheral blood. The receptor set was obtained from a woman aged 30 to 39 with COVID-19, enrolled during active disease.

This rearrangement joins TRBV6-2 or TRBV6-3 to TRBJ2-7, with TRBD2 matching over 16 bases. V dropped 4 bases and J dropped 4; count of bases not matched to a gene: 7. Germline CDR1 is MNHEY and CDR2 is SVGEGT. This CDR3 spans 17 amino acids. Written as DNA, the CDR3 is TGTGCCAGCAGTTCAAGCGTGGGACTAGCGGGAGGGTACGAGCAGTACGTC. It translates to CASSSSVGLAGGYEQYV.

The chain couples TRBV11-2 to TRBJ1-1; no clear D. Germline CDR1 SGHAT, CDR2 FQNNGV. The CDR3 sequence is 17 residues long. The V end was cut by 5 bases, the J end by 4 bases, with 23 bases between. CDR3 residues: CASSITRRNLISTEAFF. The CDR3 DNA reads TGTGCCAGCAGCATAACTCGCAGGAATCTTATTTCCACTGAAGCTTTCTTT.

The chain has TRBV7-2 and TRBJ2-6; TRBD1 agrees at 7 bases. With V trimmed by 5 bases and J by 3 bases, 16 bases remained unmatched. Per the germline V gene, CDR1 is SGHTA and CDR2 is FQGNSA. The CDR3 sequence is 19 residues long. CDR3 DNA sequence: TGTGCCAGCAGCCCTCGAGGGGGCTCCCCAATCTTTGGGGCCAACGTCCTGACTTTC. It yields the protein CASSPRGGSPIFGANVLTF.

The V call is TRBV30, the J call TRBJ2-2; weak D call: TRBD2 (6 bases). Germline lookup yields CDR1 GTSNPN and CDR2 SVGIG (reference sequence). V was shortened by 3 bases and J by 2 bases, with 10 bases between the two germline ends. The CDR3 loop spans 14 amino acids. CDR3 residues: CAWRGDFNTGELFF. The CDR3 bases are TGTGCCTGGAGAGGGGACTTTAACACCGGGGAGCTGTTTTTT. Full variable domain (missing parts from reference TRBV30 and TRBJ2-2): SQTIHQWPATLVQPVGSPLSLECTVEGTSNPNLYWYRQAAGRGLQLLFYSVGIGQISSEVPQNLSASRPQDRQFILSSKKLLLSDSGFYLCAWRGDFNTGELFFGEGSRLTVL.

The chain has TRBV4-1 and TRBJ2-5; 7 bases align to TRBD1. The CDR3 length is 15 residues. Looked up from germline, CDR1 is MGHRA and CDR2 is YSYEKL. V was pared by 0 bases and J by 2 bases, with 3 bases of the junction left unmatched. The CDR3 loop reads CASSQDRGQQETQYF. CDR3 coding DNA: TGCGCCAGCAGCCAAGATAGGGGACAGCAAGAGACCCAGTACTTC.

The chain links TRBV2 to TRBJ2-5, with D perhaps TRBD2 (5 bases). Trimming removed 0 bases from V and 5 bases from J, with 10 bases in between. The CDR3 consists of 14 residues. Germline V gene data show CDR1 as SNHLY and CDR2 as FYNNEI. The CDR3 DNA reads as TGTGCCAGCAGTGAAGCCCCCCCGGGGGAGACCCAGTACTTC. Its protein product is CASSEAPPGETQYF.

The gene calls are TRBV27 and TRBJ2-3; D ambiguous. The CDR3 sequence is 16 residues long. The germline V and J ends were trimmed by 1 base and 2 bases, with 13 bases remaining between them. CDR1 is MNHEY and CDR2 is SMNVEV in the germline V gene (reference sequence). Here the CDR3 reads CASSLLGRSYTDTQYF. The CDR3 DNA is TGTGCCAGCAGTTTATTGGGCAGAAGTTACACAGATACGCAGTATTTT.

The J gene is TRBJ2-5, the V gene TRBV5-1; 7 nucleotides align to TRBD2. CDR3 length equals 15 residues. Per germline, CDR1 SGHRS and CDR2 YFSETQ. V shed 0 bases and J 5 bases; nucleotides not matched to a gene: 7. In nucleotides, the CDR3 is TGCGCCAGCAGCTTGGAGGCGGGAGAGGGGGAGACCCAGTACTTC. Translated: CASSLEAGEGETQYF.

The V gene is TRBV5-1, the J gene TRBJ2-1; D may be TRBD1 (5 bases). Trimming took 4 bases from V and 0 from J, leaving 26 bases between them. CDR1 and CDR2 (germline): SGHRS, YFSETQ. The CDR3 has 20 residues. The CDR3 nucleotides are TGCGCCAGCAGCCAGCATAGGGGCGCCAGACCTCCCAGCTCCTACAATGAGCAGTTCTTC. Its protein product is CASSQHRGARPPSSYNEQFF.

The rearrangement uses TRBV12-5 and TRBJ2-5; 7 bases line up with TRBD2. This CDR3 has 16 amino acids. Germline CDR1 LGHNT, CDR2 FRNRAP. The V and J ends lost 0 bases and 5 bases, in that order; junction bases with no gene match: 9. This CDR3 is CASGLVPSWEGETQYF. The CDR3, as DNA: TGTGCTAGTGGTTTGGTACCTTCCTGGGAGGGGGAGACCCAGTACTTC.

V is TRBV3-1 (or the pseudogene TRBV3-2) and J is TRBJ2-4; weak D call: TRBD1 (5 bases). Deletions cut 0 bases from V and 0 bases from J, with 12 bases between. Germline-derived CDR1 and CDR2 are LGHDT and YNNKEL (reference sequence). The CDR3 spans 17 residues. In DNA, the CDR3 is TGTGCCAGCAGCCAAGAGCCAGGGCCAATAGCCAAAAACATTCAGTACTTC. Protein sequence: CASSQEPGPIAKNIQYF.